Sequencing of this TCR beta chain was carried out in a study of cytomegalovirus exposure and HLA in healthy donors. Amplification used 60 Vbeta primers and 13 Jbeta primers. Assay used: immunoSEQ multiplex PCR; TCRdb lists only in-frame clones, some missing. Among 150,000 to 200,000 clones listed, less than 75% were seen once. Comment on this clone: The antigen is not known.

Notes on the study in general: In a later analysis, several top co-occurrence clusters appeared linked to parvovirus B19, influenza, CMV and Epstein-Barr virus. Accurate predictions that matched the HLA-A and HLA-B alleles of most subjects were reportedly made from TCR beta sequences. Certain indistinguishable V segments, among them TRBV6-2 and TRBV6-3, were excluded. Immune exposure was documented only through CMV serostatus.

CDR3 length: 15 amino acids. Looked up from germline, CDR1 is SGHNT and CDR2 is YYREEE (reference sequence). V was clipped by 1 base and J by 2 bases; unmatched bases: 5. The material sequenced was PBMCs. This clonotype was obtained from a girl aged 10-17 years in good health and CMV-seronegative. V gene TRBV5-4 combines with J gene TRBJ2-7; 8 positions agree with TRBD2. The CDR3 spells CASSLIGAGAYEQYF. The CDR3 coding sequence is TGTGCCAGCAGCTTGATTGGAGCGGGGGCCTACGAGCAGTACTTC.